Listed here is a single TCR beta chain. The entry originates in a study of shared clonotypes between healthy human individuals. Generated by immunoSEQ multiplex PCR, the TCRdb table keeps only in-frame clones and is missing some. The sample includes under 2,500,000 clones, around 95% of them seen just once. The CDR3 is 12 residues long. Between the trimmed V and J ends, which lost 6 bases and 16 bases, there was a span of 19 bases. Germline CDR1 is KGHSH and CDR2 is LQKENI. The chain recombines TRBV18 with TRBJ2-4; weak D call: TRBD1 (6 bases). Sequenced sample: naive CD4+ T cells sorted from blood. Subset noted: CD45RA+ positively selected. The origin of this receptor is a man aged 18 to 29 in good health. The CDR3 DNA is TGTGCCAGCTCCCCAACACAGGGCGAGGGATACTTC. Its protein product is CASSPTQGEGYF.